The following is a T cell receptor beta chain sequence with its context. Its antigen is undetermined. Per the original data handling: A typical sample had 95,000 to 100,000 TCRs, with roughly 23,224 to 700,000 overall. Each CDR3 protein gets one entry after TCRdb re-called the RACE reads with MiXCR. TCRdb, not the authors, supplied the V and J calls. The repertoire includes 110,000 to 150,000 distinct CDR3 sequences, 12% of them detected once, and 1.4% sits in the top ten. The V gene end was trimmed by 4 bases and the J gene end by 5 bases; junction bases not matched to a gene: 8. Germline CDR1 reads MNHEY; CDR2 reads SVGEGT. The CDR3 has 16 amino acids. Time point denoted: patch test 2, 6 weeks after DPC sensitization. Treatment specified: therapeutic diphenylcyclopropenone sensitization with weekly scalp DPC. This entry belongs to a study of human T cells and chemical hapten exposure. Study in general: During the roughly 24-week study period, patients had diphenylcyclopropenone applied to the scalp every week. Findings of the study overall: Sensitizing with DPC caused no change in TCRs above 1 in 1000 frequency. The donors suffered from alopecia, so their immune response may not match that of healthy people.

The chain recombines TRBV6-2 or TRBV6-3 with TRBJ2-1; 10 nucleotides match TRBD2. This material consisted of whole blood, taken in connection with sensitization to the hapten diphenylcyclopropenone (DPC). The receptor was derived from a woman in her 50s with alopecia areata. Some clones in this sample may be carry-over from other donors' samples. This CDR3 reads CASSSPGLANDNEQFF. In DNA form, the CDR3 reads TGTGCCAGCAGTTCCCCGGGACTAGCGAATGACAATGAGCAGTTCTTC.